A single sample is the source of the 17 T cell receptor beta chains below, sequenced in a study of siplizumab effects on memory and regulatory T cells. Only in-frame clones appear in the TCRdb table, and some are missing; sequencing was by immunoSEQ multiplex PCR. The top ten hold 1% to 1.5% of the sample, which has about 110,000 clones, more than 90% seen once. Material for sequencing was CD4+ T cells sorted from blood. The receptors derive from a human donor in good health.

The rearrangement uses TRBV7-2 and TRBJ2-5, with 7 bases aligning to TRBD2. Germline V gene lookup returns CDR1 SGHTA and CDR2 FQGNSA. V was clipped by 1 base and J by 5 bases; unmatched bases: 1. CDR3 length equals 13 residues. The CDR3 bases are TGTGCCAGCAGCTTAGTGGGAGGGGAGACCCAGTACTTC. Its protein product is CASSLVGGETQYF. The full variable domain, in which reference TRBV7-2 and TRBJ2-5 provide the parts outside the CDR3, is GAGVSQSPSNKVTEKGKDVELRCDPISGHTALYWYRQSLGQGLEFLIYFQGNSAPDKSGLPSDRFSAERTGGSVSTLTIQRTQQEDSAVYLCASSLVGGETQYFGPGTRLLVL.

The genes are TRBV18 and TRBJ2-1; 15 nucleotides align to TRBD2. V lost 1 base to trimming and J lost 7 bases; unmatched junction nucleotides: 2. The CDR3 is 16 residues long. Germline CDR1 reads KGHSH; CDR2 reads LQKENI. The CDR3 sequence: CASSPRTSGGANEQFF. For the CDR3, the DNA is TGTGCCAGCTCACCACGGACTAGCGGGGGGGCAAATGAGCAGTTCTTC.

The rearrangement uses TRBV7-9 and TRBJ2-4; TRBD2 matches 10 bases. The CDR3 consists of 15 residues. Germline CDR1 reads SEHNR; CDR2 reads FQNEAQ (reference sequence). Trimming at V came to 1 base and at J to 6 bases, leaving 3 bases not matched to a gene. The CDR3, as DNA: TGTGCCAGCAGCTTAGGACTAGCGGGTTTAAACATTCAGTACTTC. Its protein product is CASSLGLAGLNIQYF.

The chain employs TRBV4-1 and TRBJ2-5, with D perhaps TRBD1 (5 bases). The ends were cut back, 1 base at V and 5 bases at J, with 14 bases in the middle. The germline V gene has CDR1 MGHRA and CDR2 YSYEKL. This CDR3 spans 15 amino acids. The CDR3 bases are TGCGCCAGCAGCCAAGTGACCCTCAGGGCGGAGACCCAGTACTTC. Protein product: CASSQVTLRAETQYF.

In this sample, this clone turned up once. The chain recombines TRBV6-4 with TRBJ1-2; D is unclear. Trimming removed 0 bases at V and 8 bases at J, with 13 bases between. Germline values: CDR1 MRHNA, CDR2 SNTAGT. CDR3 length: 14 amino acids. DNA for the CDR3: TGTGCCAGCAGTGACTCGAGTCAGGCCCGGGGCTACACCTTC. As protein: CASSDSSQARGYTF.

This chain joins TRBV5-1 and TRBJ1-5; tentatively, D is TRBD1 (6 bases). The CDR3 loop spans 13 amino acids. From germline, CDR1 is SGHRS and CDR2 YFSETQ. V was cut by 5 bases and J by 5 bases, with 11 bases left in between. The CDR3 sequence: CASSKQGDQPQHF. The CDR3 nucleotides are TGCGCCAGCAGTAAACAGGGAGATCAGCCCCAGCATTTT.

The chain is built from TRBV7-3 and TRBJ2-5; D is perhaps TRBD2 (5 bases). In germline, CDR1 is SGHTA, CDR2 FQGTGA. CDR3 length: 14 amino acids. Trimming removed 5 bases from V and 2 bases from J, with 12 bases in between. CDR3 nucleotide sequence: TGTGCCAGCAGCCTCCCGGGAAAACAAGAGACCCAGTACTTC. Encoded protein: CASSLPGKQETQYF.

The V and J genes are TRBV11-2 and TRBJ2-2; D call uncertain. With 0 bases removed from V and 4 bases from J, the gap between germline ends came to 9 bases. Germline CDR1 and CDR2: SGHAT and FQNNGV. This CDR3 region has 15 residues. CDR3 DNA sequence: TGTGCCAGCAGCTTAGATAGGGCGCCCACCGGGGAGCTGTTTTTT. Translation gives CASSLDRAPTGELFF.

The chain couples TRBV29-1 to TRBJ2-7; 7 bases match TRBD1. V trimming: 8 bases; J trimming: 3 bases; junction bases outside the gene matches: 10. Germline V gene sequence: CDR1 SQVTM, CDR2 ANQGSEA. The CDR3 consists of 13 residues. CDR3 DNA sequence: TGCAGCACTAGACAGGGTCTCAACTACGAGCAGTACTTC. Translating it yields CSTRQGLNYEQYF.

This chain uses TRBV5-1 with TRBJ1-6; D gene ambiguous. Trimming cost V 4 bases and J 8 bases, with 13 bases left between them. Germline-derived CDR1 and CDR2 are SGHRS and YFSETQ. This CDR3 region has 14 residues. As DNA, the CDR3 is TGCGCCAGCAGCACCGGGGTCGCTGATTCACCCCTCCACTTT. Protein sequence: CASSTGVADSPLHF.

The chain has TRBV6-5 and TRBJ2-7, with D perhaps matching TRBD2 (5 bases). V dropped 6 bases and J dropped 2 bases, with 11 bases sitting between them. CDR3 length: 13 residues. Germline CDR1 reads MNHEY; CDR2 reads SVGAGI. The CDR3 region is CASRRTGAYEQYF. In DNA form, the CDR3 reads TGTGCCAGCAGGAGGACTGGAGCCTACGAGCAGTACTTC.

The chain uses TRBV29-1 and TRBJ2-7; D may be TRBD1 (6 bases). Germline V gene sequence: CDR1 SQVTM, CDR2 ANQGSEA. Deletions cut 1 base from V and 1 base from J, with 11 bases between. The CDR3 spans 14 residues. The CDR3 here is CSVEVRTGSYEQYF. In DNA form, the CDR3 reads TGCAGCGTTGAAGTTCGAACAGGGTCCTACGAGCAGTACTTC.

Concerning this clone itself: Additional DNA sequences in this sample encode the identical CDR3. The genes are TRBV5-1 and TRBJ2-5, with TRBD2 matching 10 bases. CDR1 is SGHRS and CDR2 is YFSETQ in the germline V gene. The junction had 2 bases not matched to a gene; V was cut back by 2 bases and J by 4 bases. The CDR3 is 14 amino acids. The CDR3 sequence is CASSLASGGETQYF. The CDR3 DNA reads TGCGCCAGCAGCTTAGCTAGCGGGGGAGAGACCCAGTACTTC. The full variable domain, with the rest looked up from reference TRBV5-1 and TRBJ2-5, is KAGVTQTPRYLIKTRGQQVTLSCSPISGHRSVSWYQQTPGQGLQFLFEYFSETQRNKGNFPGRFSGRQFSNSRSEMNVSTLELGDSALYLCASSLASGGETQYFGPGTRLLVL.

This chain joins TRBV5-4 and TRBJ2-3, with a possible D match to TRBD1 (5 bases). The CDR3 is 12 amino acids. V lost 3 bases to trimming and J lost 5 bases, with 7 bases between them. The V gene's germline CDR1 is SGHNT and CDR2 YYREEE (reference sequence). In nucleotides, the CDR3 is TGTGCCAGCAGCTCAGACAGAGATACGCAGTATTTT. Residues: CASSSDRDTQYF.

The chain is built from TRBV6-1 and TRBJ1-4; TRBD1 matches 10 bases. J was trimmed by 7 bases and V by 6 bases; bases with no gene match: 5. The CDR3 contains 14 residues. Per germline, CDR1 MNHNS and CDR2 SASEGT. This chain's CDR3 is CASRARTGGEKLFF. Written as DNA, the CDR3 is TGTGCCAGCAGGGCCCGGACAGGGGGTGAAAAACTGTTTTTT.

This chain uses TRBV7-8 with TRBJ2-5; 7 nucleotides match TRBD2. CDR1 SGHVS and CDR2 FQNEAQ come from the germline V gene. There are 14 residues in the CDR3. V gave up 2 bases and J gave up 13 bases; unmatched junction bases: 13. This CDR3 reads CASSLRTGKGGRYF. The CDR3 DNA follows: TGTGCCAGCAGCTTACGAACGGGGAAGGGAGGGCGGTACTTC.

The rearrangement uses TRBV5-1 and TRBJ1-5; D is unclear. Germline CDR1 reads SGHRS; CDR2 reads YFSETQ. Trimming removed 0 bases from V and 5 bases from J, with 9 bases in between. The CDR3 has 14 amino acids. DNA for the CDR3: TGCGCCAGCAGCTTGGAGCGGGGAGATCAGCCCCAGCATTTT. This translates into CASSLERGDQPQHF.